The 24 T cell receptor beta chains given below trace back to one sample, sequenced in a study of blood T cell repertoires in COVID-19. Method: immunoSEQ multiplex PCR; TCRdb's copy keeps in-frame clones and lacks some. This sample carries a few hundred thousand clones, 65% to 90% of them seen once, and the ten largest clones take approximately 1.5%. The sample was peripheral blood. Source of these receptors: a woman between 35 and 50 years old who had recovered from COVID-19.

The chain joins TRBV4-1 to TRBJ1-2, with D unclear. The ends were cut back, 3 bases at V and 4 bases at J, with 15 bases in the middle. The germline gives CDR1 MGHRA, CDR2 YSYEKL. This CDR3 is 15 amino acids long. The chain's CDR3 is CASSHTAGPPYGYTF. CDR3 DNA sequence: TGCGCCAGCAGCCATACTGCAGGCCCACCCTATGGCTACACCTTC.

The chain uses TRBV9 and TRBJ1-2; no clear D. Trimming removed 0 bases at V and 3 bases at J, with 18 bases between. The CDR3 spans 17 residues. Germline lookup yields CDR1 SGDLS and CDR2 YYNGEE. CDR3 DNA sequence: TGTGCCAGCAGCGTAGTAGAAGATACCGGGATGTACTATGGCTACACCTTC. Translated: CASSVVEDTGMYYGYTF. Complete variable domain (other parts from reference TRBV9 and TRBJ1-2): DSGVTQTPKHLITATGQRVTLRCSPRSGDLSVYWYQQSLDQGLQFLIQYYNGEERAKGNILERFSAQQFPDLHSELNLSSLELGDSALYFCASSVVEDTGMYYGYTFGSGTRLTVV.

The rearrangement links TRBV18 to TRBJ2-2; 13 nucleotides match TRBD2. V lost 2 bases to trimming and J lost 5 bases; unmatched junction nucleotides: 2. This CDR3 is 16 amino acids long. Germline loops: CDR1 KGHSH, CDR2 LQKENI. This CDR3 reads CASSPGTSGDTGELFF. Here the CDR3 DNA reads TGTGCCAGCTCACCAGGGACTAGCGGGGATACCGGGGAGCTGTTTTTT.

The chain joins TRBV28 to TRBJ2-5; 9 bases match TRBD1. The CDR3 totals 15 residues. Germline CDR1 and CDR2: MDHEN and SYDVKM. J lost 5 bases, V lost 6 bases, and 10 bases had no gene match. CDR3 sequence reads: CASRPGTGTFETQYF. In DNA form, the CDR3 reads TGTGCCAGCAGACCCGGGACAGGGACATTTGAGACCCAGTACTTC.

The chain uses TRBV4-2 and TRBJ1-1, with 10 positions matching TRBD1. There are 14 residues in the CDR3. V lost 3 bases to trimming and J lost 8 bases; unmatched junction nucleotides: 6. Germline V CDR1 and CDR2: LGHNA, YNFKEQ. In DNA, the CDR3 is TGTGCCAGCAGCCAGAGGGGGGACAGGGGAGAAGCTTTCTTT. Translated: CASSQRGDRGEAFF.

This sequence joins TRBV7-2 and TRBJ2-3; D might be TRBD2 (6 bases). Per the germline V gene, CDR1 is SGHTA and CDR2 is FQGNSA. Deletions cut 3 bases from V and 0 bases from J, with 7 bases between. The CDR3 is made up of 14 amino acids. CDR3 nucleotides: TGTGCCAGCAGCTTGAGCGGGAGCACAGATACGCAGTATTTT. Translating it yields CASSLSGSTDTQYF.

The V gene is TRBV7-9, the J gene TRBJ1-1; unclear D gene. The CDR3 has 14 residues. V was cut by 1 base and J by 3 bases, with 9 bases left in between. Per the germline V gene, CDR1 is SEHNR and CDR2 is FQNEAQ (reference sequence). The CDR3 DNA reads as TGTGCCAGCAGCTTAGTTTCGGGTCACACTGAAGCTTTCTTT. Protein sequence: CASSLVSGHTEAFF.

The chain uses TRBV19 and TRBJ1-1; 8 nucleotides match TRBD1. Per the germline V gene, CDR1 is LNHDA and CDR2 is SQIVND (reference sequence). This CDR3 region has 17 residues. V dropped 3 bases and J dropped 1; count of bases not matched to a gene: 10. The CDR3, as DNA: TGTGCCAGTAGTATGAGACTGTCGGACAGGGCGAACACTGAAGCTTTCTTT. It translates to CASSMRLSDRANTEAFF.

CDR3 sequence reads: CASSAREGFYGYTF. The CDR3 nucleotides read TGTGCCAGCAGCGCACGGGAGGGCTTCTATGGCTACACCTTC. The V gene is TRBV6-5, the J gene TRBJ1-2; D unresolved. CDR3 length: 14 amino acids. Trimming cost V 6 bases and J 4 bases, with 15 bases left between them. CDR1 and CDR2 from the germline V gene are MNHEY and SVGAGI.

V gene TRBV6-5 combines with J gene TRBJ1-4; D is unclear. Trimming shortened V by 10 bases and J by 6 bases, and 15 bases separated the two germline ends. CDR1 and CDR2 (germline): MNHEY, SVGAGI. This CDR3 is 13 amino acids long. CDR3 residues: CAIGREGDEKLFF. The CDR3 nucleotides are TGTGCCATCGGCCGTGAGGGAGATGAAAAACTGTTTTTT.

This clone was found once. This chain connects TRBV30 to TRBJ1-2; 10 bases are shared with TRBD1. The V gene's germline CDR1 is GTSNPN and CDR2 SVGIG (reference sequence). CDR3 size: 15 residues. Losses at the gene ends were 2 bases for V and 4 bases for J; bases not matched to a gene: 7. CDR3: CAWSIGTGEIYGYTF. As DNA, the CDR3 is TGTGCCTGGAGTATCGGGACAGGGGAGATCTATGGCTACACCTTC.

This chain connects TRBV5-1 to TRBJ1-2, with D perhaps matching TRBD1 (6 bases). The CDR3 is 13 amino acids. Per the germline V gene, CDR1 is SGHRS and CDR2 is YFSETQ. V lost 4 bases, J lost 3 bases, and 10 bases lay in between. In DNA form, the CDR3 reads TGCGCCAGCAGCCCGGACAGCTACTATGGCTACACCTTC. It codes for CASSPDSYYGYTF.

V is TRBV11-1 and J is TRBJ1-4, with D maybe TRBD1 (5 bases). This CDR3 region has 15 residues. Germline V CDR1 and CDR2: SGHAT, FQDESV (reference sequence). V was shortened by 2 bases and J by 7 bases, with 14 bases between the two germline ends. CDR3 residues: CASSLRTGGAEKLFF. CDR3 DNA sequence: TGTGCCAGCAGCTTAAGGACCGGAGGGGCTGAAAAACTGTTTTTT.

This sequence joins TRBV5-1 and TRBJ2-3; no reliable D call. CDR3 length: 13 amino acids. CDR1 SGHRS and CDR2 YFSETQ come from the germline V gene. V was clipped by 3 bases and J by 4 bases, with 9 bases between them. This chain's CDR3 is CASSSENSDTQYF. The CDR3, as DNA: TGCGCCAGCAGCTCGGAGAACTCAGATACGCAGTATTTT.

The J gene is TRBJ2-7, the V gene TRBV6-5, with 8 bases that match TRBD1. The CDR3 covers 15 residues. In germline, CDR1 is MNHEY, CDR2 SVGAGI. J gave up 3 bases and V 5 bases, and 9 bases lay outside the gene matches. CDR3 coding DNA: TGTGCCAGCAGTCTATCCGGGACAGGAGGCTACGAGCAGTACTTC. Translated, it gives CASSLSGTGGYEQYF.

The V call is TRBV9, the J call TRBJ2-1; D gene uncertain. Germline V gene lookup returns CDR1 SGDLS and CDR2 YYNGEE. Trimming left V 0 bases short and J 1 base short, with 8 bases between. This CDR3 is built from 15 residues. The CDR3 nucleotides read TGTGCCAGCAGCGTAGGCAGCGAGTCCTACAATGAGCAGTTCTTC. Protein sequence: CASSVGSESYNEQFF.

This clone was detected only once. This chain links TRBV5-4 with TRBJ2-1; 9 bases are a match to TRBD2. Germline V gives CDR1 SGHNT, CDR2 YYREEE (reference sequence). The CDR3 runs to 15 residues. The V and J ends lost 6 bases and 4 bases, in that order; junction bases with no gene match: 8. CDR3 bases: TGTGCCAGCACTGTCGGCGGGGGGGCTTACAATGAGCAGTTCTTC. Translating it yields CASTVGGGAYNEQFF.

This sequence joins TRBV14 and TRBJ2-3, with no clear D. V was clipped by 6 bases and J by 4 bases, with 8 bases between them. Germline CDR1 is SGHDN and CDR2 is FVKESK. The CDR3 runs 12 residues. The CDR3 nucleotides are TGTGCCAGCAGACTCTCGTCAGATACGCAGTATTTT. This encodes CASRLSSDTQYF. Full variable domain (missing parts from reference TRBV14 and TRBJ2-3): EAGVTQFPSHSVIEKGQTVTLRCDPISGHDNLYWYRRVMGKEIKFLLHFVKESKQDESGMPNNRFLAERTGGTYSTLKVQPAELEDSGVYFCASRLSSDTQYFGPGTRLTVL.

The J gene is TRBJ1-1, the V gene TRBV10-3; 7 positions match TRBD1. After removal of 6 bases from V and 1 base from J, the junction contained 5 bases not matched to a gene. Germline lookup yields CDR1 ENHRY and CDR2 SYGVKD. The CDR3 runs to 14 residues. The CDR3 sequence is CAIRRDRENTEAFF. In DNA, the CDR3 is TGTGCCATCAGGAGGGACAGAGAGAACACTGAAGCTTTCTTT.

This clone was observed a few times. The rearrangement links TRBV7-9 to TRBJ1-1; 7 bases match TRBD1. The CDR3 loop spans 13 amino acids. Germline V lookup: CDR1 SEHNR, CDR2 FQNEAQ (reference sequence). The V and J ends lost 6 bases and 3 bases, in that order; junction bases with no gene match: 4. The chain's CDR3 is CASSYRGDTEAFF. Here the CDR3 DNA reads TGTGCCAGCAGTTACAGGGGAGACACTGAAGCTTTCTTT.

The CDR3 is CASGPRDRPYEQYF. The CDR3 nucleotides read TGTGCCAGCGGACCCCGGGACAGACCCTACGAGCAGTACTTC. The chain is built from TRBV7-9 and TRBJ2-7, with 7 bases aligning to TRBD1. Germline V CDR1 and CDR2: SEHNR, FQNEAQ (reference sequence). CDR3 length equals 14 residues. Unmatched junction bases numbered 9, after V lost 8 bases and J lost 2 bases.

This chain uses TRBV28 with TRBJ2-7; D might be TRBD1 (5 bases). The CDR3 runs 14 residues. The V and J ends lost 3 bases and 1 base respectively, with 10 bases between them. Germline V gene sequence: CDR1 MDHEN, CDR2 SYDVKM. This CDR3 is CASSFVSGSYEQYF. The CDR3 coding sequence is TGTGCCAGCAGTTTTGTGTCAGGGTCCTACGAGCAGTACTTC.

In regard to this clone: The germline gene is not matched at one end of the junction; a read error may be the cause. The V call is TRBV7-6, the J call TRBJ1-1, with 8 nucleotides matching TRBD1. The CDR3 sequence is 17 residues long. Germline values: CDR1 SGHVS, CDR2 FNYEAQ. CDR3 sequence reads: CASSLAPLQGGNTEAFF. The CDR3 DNA is TGTGCCAGCAGCCTAGCCCCCCTACAGGGGGGAAACACTGAAGCTTTCTTT.

This sequence joins TRBV19 and TRBJ1-2; D is perhaps TRBD1 (6 bases). V was shortened by 7 bases and J by 4 bases, with 13 bases between the two germline ends. Germline CDR1 LNHDA, CDR2 SQIVND (reference sequence). This CDR3 contains 13 residues. The CDR3 DNA sequence: TGTGCCAGTACAGGGGTTTTGGGCTATGGCTACACCTTC. It specifies CASTGVLGYGYTF.